This T cell receptor beta chain was profiled in a study of blood T cell repertoires in COVID-19. Turning to the study itself: Specimens from acute and convalescent COVID-19 originated in the United States, Italy and Spain. Sources were T cells, B-cell-depleted T cells, or PBMCs; the material itself was cDNA or gDNA.

Source study methods: Quantification of nucleated cells was approximated via reference gene primer amplification. Some clones are missing from TCRdb's copy, which holds only in-frame ones; the method was immunoSEQ multiplex PCR. Clone size and V and J calls were adopted from that table, with D and trimming inferred from the DNA. The table has about 100,000 clones, around three quarters seen once. This CDR3 is built from 11 residues. Trimming removed 7 bases from V and 1 base from J, with 5 bases in between. Germline lookup yields CDR1 SNHLY and CDR2 FYNNEI. Sequencing input: peripheral blood. The clonotype comes from a man aged 50 to 60 who had recovered from COVID-19. The V call is TRBV2, the J call TRBJ2-7, with D uncertain. In DNA form, the CDR3 reads TGTGCCAGCATCAGTTCCTACGAGCAGTACTTC. It encodes CASISSYEQYF.